This T cell receptor beta chain was found in a study of T cell responses to AZD1222 COVID-19 vaccine. The study, taken as a whole, reports: Breadth and depth of Spike-specific TCRs rose after two AZD1222 doses. The peak T cell response came first, and repertoires were sampled only after it.

Here immunoSEQ multiplex PCR was the method, and the copy in TCRdb shows in-frame clones only, minus some. Of around 140,000 clones detected, 92% appear once; the ten largest clones hold 9.3%. Regarding this clone: Its antigen is still unknown.

The input for sequencing was peripheral blood, taken 28 days after the second AZD1222 dose. The TCR was taken from an adult who received the AZD1222 COVID-19 vaccine.

CDR3 sequence: CASSASSGRGARTEAFF. Written as DNA, the CDR3 is TGTGCCAGCAGTGCATCGTCAGGGCGGGGGGCCCGCACTGAAGCTTTCTTT. V gene TRBV2 combines with J gene TRBJ1-1, with D perhaps TRBD1 (6 bases). The CDR3 is made up of 17 amino acids. Germline lookup yields CDR1 SNHLY and CDR2 FYNNEI. Trimming left V 4 bases short and J 4 bases short, with 22 bases between.